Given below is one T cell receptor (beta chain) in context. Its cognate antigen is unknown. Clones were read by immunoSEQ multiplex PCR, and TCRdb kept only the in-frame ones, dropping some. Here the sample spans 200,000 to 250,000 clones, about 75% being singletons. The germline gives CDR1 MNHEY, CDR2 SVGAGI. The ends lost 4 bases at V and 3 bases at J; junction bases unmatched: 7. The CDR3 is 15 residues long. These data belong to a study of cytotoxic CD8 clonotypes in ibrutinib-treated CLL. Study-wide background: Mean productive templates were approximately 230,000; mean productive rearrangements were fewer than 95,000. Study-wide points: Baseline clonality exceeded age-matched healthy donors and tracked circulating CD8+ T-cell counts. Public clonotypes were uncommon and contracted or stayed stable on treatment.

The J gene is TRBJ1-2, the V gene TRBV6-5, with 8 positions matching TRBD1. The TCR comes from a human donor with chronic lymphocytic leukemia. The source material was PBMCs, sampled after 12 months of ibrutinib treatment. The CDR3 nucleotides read TGTGCCAGCAGTTCGCGAACAGGGGGGGACTATGGCTACACCTTC. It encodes CASSSRTGGDYGYTF.